This T cell receptor (beta chain) emerged from a study of blood T cell repertoires in COVID-19. Sequenced by immunoSEQ multiplex PCR; TCRdb stores in-frame clones only, minus some. Among approximately 140,000 clones, approximately 84% were seen once, and the ten largest hold about 1.3%. Germline lookup yields CDR1 SGHRS and CDR2 YFSETQ. The ends lost 2 bases at V and 2 bases at J; junction bases unmatched: 3. This CDR3 contains 14 residues. The TCR originated in a man aged 60 to 75 with acute or convalescent COVID-19. The chain employs TRBV5-1 and TRBJ2-5; 7 nucleotides align to TRBD1. The specimen sequenced was peripheral blood. In DNA, the CDR3 is TGCGCCAGCAGCTTTACAGGGGCGCAAGAGACCCAGTACTTC. As protein: CASSFTGAQETQYF.